The 32 T cell receptor beta chains in this list originate from one sample, sequenced in a study of spatial heterogeneity in lung cancer. TCRdb recomputed calls from the 5' RACE reads with MiXCR, one row per CDR3 protein. The data show 9,000 to 13,000 distinct CDR3 sequences, roughly 25% seen once. The sample's time point: sample taken at primary tumor resection. The authors sequenced whole RNA from tumor, nontumor lung or frozen PBMC without sorting. This specimen consisted of PBMCs, obtained at surgery. All receptors derive from a female donor with early-stage non-small cell lung cancer.

This clonotype was picked up many times. V is TRBV18 and J is TRBJ2-7; 9 bases fit TRBD2. CDR3 length: 16 amino acids. Germline trimming cut 0 bases from V and 2 bases from J; bases unmatched to any gene: 5. Germline CDR1 is KGHSH and CDR2 is LQKENI. The CDR3 DNA is TGTGCCAGCTCACCACCTGCGGGAGGGGTAACCTACGAGCAGTACTTC. Protein: CASSPPAGGVTYEQYF.

The CDR3 spells CASSPIAGESRGYNEQFF. CDR3 sequence (DNA): TGTGCCAGCAGTCCTATAGCGGGAGAAAGCAGAGGGTACAATGAGCAGTTCTTC. This sequence joins TRBV3-1 and TRBJ2-1; 9 bases agree with TRBD2. This CDR3 region has 18 residues. From germline, CDR1 is LGHDT and CDR2 YNNKEL (reference sequence). Trimming took 6 bases from V and 4 from J; bases not matched to a gene: 16.

In its sample, this clonotype was seen a few times. The CDR3 sequence: CASSQESYGYYEQYF. DNA of the CDR3: TGTGCCAGCAGCCAAGAGTCGTACGGATACTACGAGCAGTACTTC. The rearrangement links TRBV4-2 to TRBJ2-7; D unclear. V shed 0 bases and J shed 3 bases, with 12 bases lying between them. This CDR3 comprises 15 residues. CDR1 and CDR2 from the germline V gene are LGHNA and YNFKEQ.

Of note for this clonotype: Just one base apart from a much larger clone, this may be a read error. The V call is TRBV23-1, the J call TRBJ2-1, with D maybe TRBD2 (5 bases). TRBV23-1 counts as an open reading frame of uncertain function. V gave up 10 bases and J gave up 8 bases, with 15 bases separating them. CDR3 length: 12 amino acids. CDR3 residues: CANARRVDEQFF. CDR3 nucleotides: TGCGCCAACGCGCGGCGGGTCGATGAGCAGTTCTTC.

Sample share makes this clonotype medium-sized. J is TRBJ1-3 and V is TRBV5-1; D gene ambiguous. The CDR3 has 15 residues. Germline V lookup: CDR1 SGHRS, CDR2 YFSETQ. Trimming cost V 0 bases and J 2 bases, with 9 bases left between them. This CDR3 reads CASSLDREAGNTIYF. CDR3 DNA: TGCGCCAGCAGCTTGGATCGGGAAGCTGGAAACACCATATATTTT.

The genes are TRBV3-1 and TRBJ1-6, with D hard to call. V was shortened by 2 bases and J by 11 bases, with 16 bases between the two germline ends. The CDR3 has 15 residues. Per germline, CDR1 LGHDT and CDR2 YNNKEL (reference sequence). CDR3 in amino acids: CASSQFADLRPPLHF. The CDR3 nucleotides read TGTGCCAGCAGCCAATTCGCAGACCTGCGGCCACCCCTCCACTTT.

This clonotype is classed as medium-sized (0.01 to 0.1%). The genes are TRBV11-2 and TRBJ2-3; 7 nucleotides agree with TRBD2. J lost 7 bases, V lost 5 bases, and 9 bases had no gene match. Germline V gene sequence: CDR1 SGHAT, CDR2 FQNNGV. The CDR3 extends over 14 amino acids. The CDR3 loop reads CASSPSMGLNTQYF. CDR3 sequence (DNA): TGTGCCAGCAGCCCAAGCATGGGACTAAATACGCAGTATTTT.

This clonotype is medium-sized in the sample. This rearrangement joins TRBV6-1 to TRBJ1-1, with unresolved D. CDR3 length: 13 amino acids. Trimming removed 7 bases at V and 0 bases at J, with 9 bases between. Germline V CDR1 and CDR2: MNHNS, SASEGT. The CDR3 is CASTRQMNTEAFF. CDR3 coding DNA: TGTGCCAGCACGCGGCAGATGAACACTGAAGCTTTCTTT.

CDR3 in amino acids: CASTETGGNTGELFF. The DNA of the CDR3 is TGTGCCAGCACCGAGACAGGGGGGAACACCGGGGAGCTGTTTTTT. The chain couples TRBV6-1 to TRBJ2-2, with 9 bases matching TRBD1. Germline V lookup: CDR1 MNHNS, CDR2 SASEGT. This CDR3 region has 15 residues. Trimming removed 7 bases from V and 1 base from J; junction bases left unmatched: 4.

The chain recombines TRBV10-3 with TRBJ2-2, with 7 positions matching TRBD1. This CDR3 contains 17 residues. With 0 bases clipped from V and 2 bases from J, the junction kept 6 bases outside the gene matches. Germline V CDR1 and CDR2: ENHRY, SYGVKD. The CDR3 DNA reads as TGTGCCATCAGTGAGTCCAACAGGGGTGAAAACACCGGGGAGCTGTTTTTT. Translating it yields CAISESNRGENTGELFF.

The rearrangement uses TRBV15 and TRBJ2-1, with D unresolved. The CDR3 runs to 12 residues. The germline V gene has CDR1 LNHNV and CDR2 YYDKDF (reference sequence). V shed 0 bases and J shed 4 bases, with 1 base lying between them. This CDR3 is CATSRDYNEQFF. The CDR3 DNA follows: TGTGCCACCAGCAGAGATTACAATGAGCAGTTCTTC.

By share, this clonotype counts as medium-sized. V is TRBV6-2 or TRBV6-3 and J is TRBJ1-1, with a weak D call TRBD1 (6 bases). CDR1 and CDR2 (germline): MNHEY, SVGEGT. V was trimmed by 2 bases and J by 7 bases, leaving 14 bases between them. The CDR3 contains 14 residues. In nucleotides, the CDR3 is TGTGCCAGCAGTTACAATTTGGACAGTAGTGAAGCTTTCTTT. This gives the protein CASSYNLDSSEAFF.

This sequence joins TRBV5-1 and TRBJ1-2, with TRBD1 as a possible D gene (6 bases). Between the trimmed V and J ends, which lost 4 bases and 0 bases, there was a span of 10 bases. The CDR3 runs 14 residues. Germline V lookup: CDR1 SGHRS, CDR2 YFSETQ. For the CDR3, the DNA is TGCGCCAGCAGCACCGGGACAACTAACTATGGCTACACCTTC. Protein: CASSTGTTNYGYTF. Variable domain in full (rest from reference TRBV5-1 and TRBJ1-2): KAGVTQTPRYLIKTRGQQVTLSCSPISGHRSVSWYQQTPGQGLQFLFEYFSETQRNKGNFPGRFSGRQFSNSRSEMNVSTLELGDSALYLCASSTGTTNYGYTFGSGTRLTVV.

The chain recombines TRBV19 with TRBJ2-2; 7 nucleotides align to TRBD1. CDR3 length: 15 amino acids. Germline assignment: CDR1 LNHDA and CDR2 SQIVND (reference sequence). V lost 6 bases and J lost 0; bases outside the gene matches: 4. CDR3 sequence reads: CASRTGTANTGELFF. CDR3 coding DNA: TGTGCCAGTAGGACCGGGACAGCGAACACCGGGGAGCTGTTTTTT.

This clonotype was seen repeatedly, ten times or more. The rearrangement links TRBV7-2 to TRBJ1-2; 8 bases fit TRBD1. With 3 bases clipped from V and 5 bases from J, the junction kept 11 bases outside the gene matches. The CDR3 totals 16 residues. Germline CDR1 and CDR2: SGHTA and FQGNSA. CDR3 protein: CASSFNYGQGPYGYTF. The CDR3 DNA reads as TGTGCCAGCAGCTTCAACTATGGACAGGGACCATATGGCTACACCTTC.

The chain links TRBV2 to TRBJ1-5; a weak D match, TRBD1 (5 bases). CDR1 and CDR2 (germline): SNHLY, FYNNEI. The V gene lost 5 bases and the J gene lost 3 bases, with 11 bases spanning the gap. The CDR3 spans 14 residues. In DNA, the CDR3 is TGTGCCAGCAGTAGGGGACTGATCAATCAGCCCCAGCATTTT. Amino acids: CASSRGLINQPQHF. Full variable domain (rest looked up from reference TRBV2 and TRBJ1-5): EPEVTQTPSHQVTQMGQEVILRCVPISNHLYFYWYRQILGQKVEFLVSFYNNEISEKSEIFDDQFSVERPDGSNFTLKIRSTKLEDSAMYFCASSRGLINQPQHFGDGTRLSIL.

As for this clonotype: A read error may account for a junction end that differs from germline. V is TRBV30 and J is TRBJ2-7; D may be TRBD1 or TRBD2 (5 bases each). The CDR3 loop spans 11 amino acids. CDR1 is GTSNPN, CDR2 SVGIG, per germline (reference sequence). The DNA for the CDR3 is TGTGCCTGGAGTGTAGGGGCACTAGGCCTCTTC. It translates to CAWSVGALGLF. Full variable domain (missing parts from reference TRBV30 and TRBJ2-7): SQTIHQWPATLVQPVGSPLSLECTVEGTSNPNLYWYRQAAGRGLQLLFYSVGIGQISSEVPQNLSASRPQDRQFILSSKKLLLSDSGFYLCAWSVGALGLFGPGTRLTVT.

This clonotype was found many times. The chain uses TRBV5-1 and TRBJ1-1, with D possibly matching TRBD1 (5 bases). Germline lookup yields CDR1 SGHRS and CDR2 YFSETQ. The CDR3 sequence is 14 residues long. Between the trimmed V and J ends, which lost 4 bases and 11 bases, there was a span of 21 bases. DNA of the CDR3: TGCGCCAGCAGCCTCCTAGGGGCAGATGGTTGGGCTTTCTTT. This translates into CASSLLGADGWAFF.

This clonotype qualifies as medium-sized. The V call is TRBV6-2 or TRBV6-3, the J call TRBJ1-6, with D hard to call. The CDR3 spans 14 residues. V lost 10 bases and J lost 9, with 19 bases in between. Germline V gene lookup returns CDR1 MNHEY and CDR2 SVGEGT. The CDR3 reads CAIRGRGETSPLHF. The CDR3 region has the DNA TGTGCCATCCGAGGGCGAGGCGAGACTTCACCCCTCCACTTT.

With respect to this clonotype: A read error may be the cause here, since a much bigger clone is one base away. The CDR3 here is CASSSIRQDGVNEQFF. CDR3 DNA sequence: TGTGCCAGCAGCTCAATTCGCCAGGATGGGGTCAATGAGCAGTTCTTC. The J gene is TRBJ2-1, the V gene TRBV7-9; D call uncertain. Trimming stripped 4 bases from V and 6 bases from J, with 19 bases between. Germline CDR1 and CDR2: SEHNR and FQNEAQ (reference sequence). The CDR3 extends over 16 amino acids.

This clonotype rates as medium-sized. The chain carries TRBV2 and TRBJ2-2, with 8 bases identical to TRBD2. CDR1 is SNHLY, CDR2 FYNNEI, per germline. This CDR3 has 15 amino acids. V lost 3 bases, J lost 7 bases, and 7 bases stayed unmatched. This chain's CDR3 is CASSESGSMVGELFF. The CDR3 nucleotides are TGTGCCAGCAGTGAGAGCGGGAGTATGGTCGGGGAGCTGTTTTTT.

By share of the sample, this clonotype is medium-sized. This chain uses TRBV4-1 with TRBJ1-5; D is undetermined. V was cut by 3 bases and J by 1 base, with 13 bases left in between. This CDR3 spans 16 amino acids. Germline V gene data show CDR1 as MGHRA and CDR2 as YSYEKL. CDR3 DNA: TGCGCCAGCAGCCAGCCCCGCTTGGGAAGCAATCAGCCCCAGCATTTT. Encoded protein: CASSQPRLGSNQPQHF.

The chain has TRBV12-3 or TRBV12-4 and TRBJ1-3; 7 nucleotides align to TRBD1. CDR3 length: 13 residues. After removal of 6 bases from V and 5 bases from J, the junction contained 4 bases not matched to a gene. This CDR3 is CASRGTERNTIYF. CDR3 nucleotides: TGTGCCAGCAGGGGGACAGAGAGAAACACCATATATTTT.

With regard to this clonotype: With a much larger clone just one base away, this may be a read error. J is TRBJ1-2 and V is TRBV12-3 or TRBV12-4, with 8 bases identical to TRBD1. CDR3 size: 15 residues. This CDR3 reads CARSLGGQGSYGYTF. Here the CDR3 DNA reads TGTGCCAGAAGTTTAGGAGGACAGGGATCCTATGGCTACACCTTC.

The chain has TRBV12-3 or TRBV12-4 and TRBJ2-1; 7 nucleotides line up with TRBD2. This CDR3 contains 13 residues. Unmatched junction bases numbered 8, after V lost 6 bases and J lost 9 bases. This CDR3 is CASSGRGRGEQFF. The CDR3 nucleotides read TGTGCCAGCAGCGGCCGAGGGAGGGGTGAGCAGTTCTTC.

V usage is TRBV15 and J usage is TRBJ1-1; tentative D call: TRBD1 (5 bases). This CDR3 has 15 residues. With 0 bases removed from V and 4 bases from J, the gap between germline ends came to 12 bases. From germline, CDR1 is LNHNV and CDR2 YYDKDF (reference sequence). The CDR3 DNA sequence: TGTGCCACCAGCAGAGATCGGGGTGGGGGCACTGAAGCTTTCTTT. This gives the protein CATSRDRGGGTEAFF.

This clonotype is labeled as medium-sized. The chain employs TRBV29-1 and TRBJ2-7, with 7 bases aligning to TRBD1. CDR3 length: 13 amino acids. Germline V gives CDR1 SQVTM, CDR2 ANQGSEA. Unmatched junction bases numbered 11, after V lost 7 bases and J lost 5 bases. Here the CDR3 reads CSGADRVGDEQYF. CDR3 in DNA: TGCAGCGGCGCTGACAGGGTTGGTGACGAGCAGTACTTC.

This CDR3 is CASSALETDTQYF. As DNA, the CDR3 is TGTGCCAGCAGTGCTTTAGAAACAGATACGCAGTATTTT. The V call is TRBV6-1, the J call TRBJ2-3, with D unresolved. The V gene's germline CDR1 is MNHNS and CDR2 SASEGT. With 4 bases removed from V and 3 bases from J, the gap between germline ends came to 8 bases. CDR3 length equals 13 residues.

V usage is TRBV10-3 and J usage is TRBJ2-1, with unresolved D. V was cut by 0 bases and J by 2 bases, with 11 bases left in between. The CDR3 has 16 residues. Germline assignment: CDR1 ENHRY and CDR2 SYGVKD. The CDR3 sequence: CAISESIAGPYNEQFF. CDR3 DNA: TGTGCCATCAGTGAGTCGATTGCAGGACCCTACAATGAGCAGTTCTTC.

The J gene is TRBJ2-3, the V gene TRBV7-2, with D tentatively TRBD1 (6 bases). This CDR3 has 16 residues. V lost 5 bases and J lost 2, with 17 bases in between. CDR1 is SGHTA and CDR2 is FQGNSA in the germline V gene. In DNA, the CDR3 is TGTGCCAGCAGCCGACCGGGACACGCCTACACAGATACGCAGTATTTT. Translated: CASSRPGHAYTDTQYF. The full variable domain, its missing parts supplied by reference TRBV7-2 and TRBJ2-3, is GAGVSQSPSNKVTEKGKDVELRCDPISGHTALYWYRQSLGQGLEFLIYFQGNSAPDKSGLPSDRFSAERTGGSVSTLTIQRTQQEDSAVYLCASSRPGHAYTDTQYFGPGTRLTVL.

The rearrangement joins TRBV7-9 to TRBJ2-1; 7 bases align to TRBD2. The ends lost 0 bases at V and 7 bases at J; junction bases unmatched: 3. CDR3 length: 14 amino acids. CDR1 and CDR2 (germline): SEHNR, FQNEAQ (reference sequence). Here the CDR3 DNA reads TGTGCCAGCAGCTTAGCGGGAGGGCCTAATGAGCAGTTCTTC. Protein: CASSLAGGPNEQFF. Using reference TRBV7-9 and TRBJ2-1 for the parts outside the CDR3, the full variable domain is DTGVSQNPRHKITKRGQNVTFRCDPISEHNRLYWYRQTLGQGPEFLTYFQNEAQLEKSRLLSDRFSAERPKGSFSTLEIQRTEQGDSAMYLCASSLAGGPNEQFFGPGTRLTVL.

This rearrangement joins TRBV24-1 to TRBJ2-1; D is ambiguous. The germline V gene has CDR1 KGHDR and CDR2 SFDVKD. The CDR3 totals 16 residues. V lost 1 base to trimming and J lost 0 bases, with 9 bases between them. The CDR3 nucleotides read TGTGCCACCAGTGATTTATCCTCGAGCTCCTACAATGAGCAGTTCTTC. This gives the protein CATSDLSSSSYNEQFF.